The 32 T cell receptor beta chains presented below share a single source sample, sequenced in a study of immune heterogeneity within non-small cell lung tumors. As template, the study used bulk tumor genomic DNA at 500 to 750 ng per sample. Several biopsies were spaced far apart within each primary tumor and obtained as surgery took place. Enrolled patients presented with newly diagnosed, previously untreated non-small cell lung cancer and underwent curative surgery. Multiplex PCR amplified TCR beta CDR3 with 32 V and 13 J primers. TCRdb re-analysed the multiplex PCR reads in MiXCR, keeping a single row per CDR3 protein. Of 4,500 or so distinct CDR3 sequences in the sample, about 33% were seen once. The sequenced sample consisted of lung tumor tissue. These receptor sequences come from a woman aged 50 to 60 with non-small cell lung cancer.

This chain connects TRBV30 to TRBJ2-3; D might be TRBD1 (6 bases). TRBJ1-5 matches the DNA end more closely, so the J call is doubtful. Germline CDR1 reads GTSNPN; CDR2 reads SVGIG (reference sequence). The CDR3 covers 15 residues. The CDR3 reads CAWSVGGGATDTQHF. Written as DNA, the CDR3 is TGTGCCTGGAGTGTGGGAGGGGGGGCAACAGATACGCAGCATTTT.

This chain links TRBV9 with TRBJ2-7; tentative D call: TRBD1 (6 bases). This CDR3 region has 14 residues. The V gene's germline CDR1 is SGDLS and CDR2 YYNGEE. V was shortened by 3 bases and J by 2 bases, with 12 bases between the two germline ends. For the CDR3, the DNA is TGTGCCAGCAGCGCCGGGACACGTACCTACGAGCAGTACTTC. This translates into CASSAGTRTYEQYF.

This clonotype is medium-sized. The J gene is TRBJ2-7, the V gene TRBV28, with TRBD1 as a possible D gene (5 bases). Trimming took 3 bases from V and 5 from J, leaving 14 bases between them. Germline values: CDR1 MDHEN, CDR2 SYDVKM. This CDR3 contains 14 residues. The CDR3 reads CASSFQIIGDEQYF. CDR3 bases: TGTGCCAGCAGTTTCCAGATAATAGGGGACGAGCAGTACTTC.

Concerning this clonotype: This may come from a read error, since a much larger clone is one base off. The rearrangement links TRBV14 to TRBJ1-4; D may be TRBD1 (5 bases). The germline CDR1 and CDR2 sequences are SGHDN and FVKESK. The CDR3 spans 15 residues. As DNA, the CDR3 is TGTGCCAGCAGCCAAGCGGACACGCTCAATGAAGAACTGTTTTTT. Translated: CASSQADTLNEELFF. The entire variable domain, with the rest obtained from reference TRBV14 and TRBJ1-4, is as follows: EAGVTQFPSHSVIEKGQTVTLRCDPISGHDNLYWYRRVMGKEIKFLLHFVKESKQDESGMPNNRFLAERTGGTYSTLKVQPAELEDSGVYFCASSQADTLNEELFFGSGTQLSVL.

This clonotype is medium-sized by share. The chain employs TRBV5-1 and TRBJ2-7; 7 bases are a match to TRBD1. The germline gives CDR1 SGHRS, CDR2 YFSETQ. This CDR3 region has 14 residues. V lost 4 bases and J lost 5; bases outside the gene matches: 9. The CDR3 sequence is CASSPQGEIDEQYF. Written as DNA, the CDR3 is TGCGCCAGCAGCCCCCAGGGGGAAATCGACGAGCAGTACTTC.

The table lists this clonotype with a few counts. V gene TRBV2 combines with J gene TRBJ2-5; D gene ambiguous. Per the germline V gene, CDR1 is SNHLY and CDR2 is FYNNEI. There are 15 residues in the CDR3. V lost 1 base to trimming and J lost 5 bases, with 14 bases between them. This CDR3 is CASSEEETGRETQYF. CDR3 DNA sequence: TGTGCCAGCAGTGAAGAGGAGACCGGACGGGAGACCCAGTACTTC.

The chain combines TRBV20-1 with TRBJ2-7, with 12 bases aligning to TRBD1. CDR1 is DFQATT and CDR2 is SNEGSKA in the germline V gene (reference sequence). The CDR3 covers 15 residues. The trim removed 0 bases at V and 5 bases at J, leaving 5 bases unmatched. CDR3 loop: CSARDLGQGAHEQYF. The CDR3 DNA reads as TGCAGTGCTAGAGATTTGGGACAGGGGGCCCACGAGCAGTACTTC.

This clonotype was found once. Given a much more abundant clone one base away, this may be a read error. V gene TRBV19 combines with J gene TRBJ1-2; D remains unclear. From germline, CDR1 is LNHDA and CDR2 SQIVND (reference sequence). Trimming took off 7 bases at V and 6 bases at J, with 15 bases between the two ends. The CDR3 covers 13 residues. CDR3 nucleotides: TGTGCCAGTATTATGGTAAATGGTAATGGCTACACCTTC. Residues: CASIMVNGNGYTF.

The chain is built from TRBV7-2 and TRBJ2-1; D tentatively reads TRBD1 or TRBD2 (5 bases each). The CDR3 runs to 13 residues. Trimming took off 3 bases at V and 6 bases at J, with 9 bases between the two ends. Germline assignment: CDR1 SGHTA and CDR2 FQGNSA. The CDR3 DNA reads as TGTGCCAGCAGCTTGGGGGTTGTCAATGAGCAGTTCTTC. Its protein product is CASSLGVVNEQFF.

By sample share, this clonotype is medium-sized. This chain links TRBV12-3 or TRBV12-4 with TRBJ1-2; D gene unclear. Trimming left V 6 bases short and J 8 bases short, with 13 bases between. The CDR3 totals 12 residues. The DNA of the CDR3 is TGTGCCAGCAGGTCAGCGATGAGGGGCTACACCTTC. It translates to CASRSAMRGYTF.

V and J are TRBV10-2 and TRBJ2-7; tentative D call: TRBD2 (5 bases). The V and J ends lost 4 bases and 0 bases respectively, with 28 bases between them. Germline V CDR1 and CDR2: WSHSY, SAAADI. The CDR3 runs 20 residues. DNA of the CDR3: TGCGCCAGCAGTGCCCCCAAGCATATTGGGAGAGAGGGAGACTCCTACGAGCAGTACTTC. Protein product: CASSAPKHIGREGDSYEQYF.

By share, this clonotype counts as medium-sized (0.01 to 0.1%). The chain is built from TRBV20-1 and TRBJ2-2; D remains ambiguous. The CDR3 has 11 residues. In germline, CDR1 is DFQATT, CDR2 SNEGSKA (reference sequence). With 1 base removed from V and 6 bases from J, the gap between germline ends came to 3 bases. This CDR3 is CSARGSGELFF. In DNA form, the CDR3 reads TGCAGTGCTAGAGGCTCCGGGGAGCTGTTTTTT.

For this clonotype: This could be a read error, since a much larger clone is one nucleotide away. V and J are TRBV2 and TRBJ2-7, with TRBD1 identical over 11 bases. Trimming at V came to 5 bases and at J to 6 bases, leaving 12 bases not matched to a gene. The CDR3 covers 16 residues. Germline CDR1 and CDR2: SNHLY and FYNNEI. The CDR3 spells CASSLRIVGTGGEQYF. The CDR3 DNA sequence: TGTGCCAGCAGTCTACGGATCGTGGGGACAGGGGGCGAGCAGTACTTC.

Sample share makes this clonotype medium-sized. The V and J genes are TRBV20-1 and TRBJ2-5; D assignment may be TRBD1 or TRBD2 (5 bases each). Between the trimmed V and J ends, which lost 1 base and 2 bases, there was a span of 11 bases. CDR1 is DFQATT, CDR2 SNEGSKA, per germline (reference sequence). The CDR3 loop spans 14 amino acids. CDR3 coding DNA: TGCAGTGCTAGAGTCCCGGGACGGCAAGAGACCCAGTACTTC. Protein product: CSARVPGRQETQYF.

V gene TRBV11-1 combines with J gene TRBJ2-5, with 9 bases fitting TRBD1. The junction had 8 bases not matched to a gene; V was cut back by 5 bases and J by 4 bases. The CDR3 runs to 15 residues. Germline CDR1 and CDR2: SGHAT and FQDESV (reference sequence). In DNA form, the CDR3 reads TGTGCCAGCAGCATCTGGGACAGGGAGGGAGAGACCCAGTACTTC. This gives the protein CASSIWDREGETQYF.

This clonotype is categorized as medium-sized. This rearrangement joins TRBV20-1 to TRBJ2-1, with 12 bases aligning to TRBD2. The CDR3 contains 16 residues. The trim removed 6 bases at V and 5 bases at J, leaving 11 bases unmatched. Germline loops: CDR1 DFQATT, CDR2 SNEGSKA (reference sequence). DNA of the CDR3: TGCAGTGCCGGGTGTGCTAGCGGGAGGGGCAACAATGAGCAGTTCTTC. Encoded protein: CSAGCASGRGNNEQFF.

By share of the sample, this clonotype is medium-sized. The chain employs TRBV6-1 and TRBJ2-2, with 9 bases fitting TRBD2. The CDR3 sequence is 17 residues long. In germline, CDR1 is MNHNS, CDR2 SASEGT. With 8 bases clipped from V and 6 bases from J, the junction kept 16 bases outside the gene matches. The CDR3 bases are TGTGCCAGCTGGAGTTTTACTAGCGGGTTCTCCCCCGGGGAGCTGTTTTTT. It yields the protein CASWSFTSGFSPGELFF.

Note on this clonotype: A much larger clone differs from this one at a single base, so this may be a read error. The CDR3: CASSFGGAGANVLTF. CDR3 nucleotides: TGTGCCAGCAGTTTTGGGGGGGCTGGGGCCAACGTCCTGACTTTC. The chain employs TRBV12-3 or TRBV12-4 and TRBJ2-6; TRBD2 matches 7 bases. The CDR3 runs to 15 residues. Unmatched junction bases numbered 1, after V lost 3 bases and J lost 2 bases.

By sample fraction, this clonotype is medium-sized (0.01 to 0.1%). The genes are TRBV5-1 and TRBJ1-6; D unresolved. CDR1 is SGHRS, CDR2 YFSETQ, per germline. V lost 3 bases and J 5 bases, leaving 9 bases between the germline ends. The CDR3 spans 14 residues. CDR3 region: CASSWTPNNSPLHF. The CDR3 DNA reads TGCGCCAGCAGCTGGACCCCAAATAATTCACCCCTCCACTTT.

In this sample, this clonotype is medium-sized. The chain is built from TRBV10-2 and TRBJ1-5; TRBD1 aligns across 8 bases. The CDR3 consists of 16 residues. Germline V CDR1 and CDR2: WSHSY, SAAADI. V shed 2 bases, J shed 8 bases, and the junction held 11 bases outside the gene matches. The CDR3 here is CASSEVVTGAVEPQHF. Written as DNA, the CDR3 is TGCGCCAGCAGTGAGGTCGTGACAGGGGCGGTGGAGCCCCAGCATTTT.

The CDR3 DNA reads TGTGCCAGCAGCCAAGAATACCGAGAGCAGTTCTTC. Translation gives CASSQEYREQFF. This chain connects TRBV4-2 to TRBJ2-1; no definite D call. V lost 0 bases and J lost 10, with 7 bases in between. The CDR3 length is 12 residues. CDR1 is LGHNA and CDR2 is YNFKEQ in the germline V gene.

Sample share makes this clonotype medium-sized. The V and J genes are TRBV24-1 and TRBJ2-1, with 10 bases identical to TRBD2. The CDR3 runs 15 residues. Per the germline V gene, CDR1 is KGHDR and CDR2 is SFDVKD. V was clipped by 4 bases and J by 13 bases; unmatched bases: 12. CDR3 DNA: TGTGCCACCAGTGAACCTGGGAGCGGGGGGGCCCAACAGTTCTTC. It specifies CATSEPGSGGAQQFF.

This chain's CDR3 is CSQDGHSAQYF. The CDR3, as DNA: TGCAGTCAGGACGGACATTCTGCGCAGTATTTT. The chain uses TRBV20-1 and TRBJ2-1; D perhaps matches TRBD1 (5 bases). The J call may be incorrect, as the DNA end agrees better with TRBJ2-3. Germline CDR1 and CDR2: DFQATT and SNEGSKA (reference sequence). The CDR3 covers 11 residues.

This clonotype was seen more than once but under ten times. A clone one base away is much larger, so this may be a read error. The rearrangement links TRBV11-3 to TRBJ1-2, with TRBD1 identical over 9 bases. In germline, CDR1 is SGHNT, CDR2 YENEEA. The CDR3 extends over 13 amino acids. The CDR3 sequence: CASSPDRGTGYIF. As DNA, the CDR3 is TGTGCCAGCAGCCCGGACAGGGGAACGGGCTACATCTTC.

Remarks on this clonotype: A read error may explain this, as a much larger clone is one base away. The genes are TRBV11-2 and TRBJ2-1; 7 bases are a match to TRBD1. CDR1 is SGHAT and CDR2 is FQNNGV in the germline V gene. The CDR3 runs 13 residues. The V gene end was trimmed by 8 bases and the J gene end by 7 bases; junction bases not matched to a gene: 8. The CDR3 reads CASGLPGQNEQFF. The CDR3 region has the DNA TGTGCCAGCGGCCTGCCGGGACAGAATGAGCAGTTCTTC. Complete variable domain (other parts from reference TRBV11-2 and TRBJ2-1): EAGVAQSPRYKIIEKRQSVAFWCNPISGHATLYWYQQILGQGPKLLIQFQNNGVVDDSQLPKDRFSAERLKGVDSTLKIQPAKLEDSAVYLCASGLPGQNEQFFGPGTRLTVL.

This clonotype is medium-sized within its sample. This chain links TRBV6-1 with TRBJ1-5; 10 bases fit TRBD1. Looked up from germline, CDR1 is MNHNS and CDR2 is SASEGT. The CDR3 runs to 15 residues. V trimming: 4 bases; J trimming: 6 bases; junction bases outside the gene matches: 6. The CDR3 here is CASSGTGGMSQPQHF. CDR3 nucleotide sequence: TGTGCCAGCAGTGGGACAGGGGGAATGAGTCAGCCCCAGCATTTT.

This clonotype is a singleton in its sample. A single base separates this from a much larger clone, so it may be a read error. The J gene is TRBJ2-7, the V gene TRBV20-1; TRBD2 aligns across 7 bases. Germline CDR1 DFQATT, CDR2 SNEGSKA (reference sequence). The CDR3 is 14 residues long. Here the CDR3 reads CSASGRGFSYEQCF. The CDR3 region has the DNA TGCAGTGCTAGTGGGCGGGGGTTTTCCTACGAGCAGTGCTTC.

Notes on this clonotype: This may be a read error: a much more frequent sequence differs by one nucleotide. J is TRBJ1-2 and V is TRBV5-1, with 8 nucleotides matching TRBD1. The CDR3 totals 14 residues. Germline CDR1 reads SGHRS; CDR2 reads YFSETQ. After removal of 1 base from V and 5 bases from J, the junction contained 4 bases not matched to a gene. DNA for the CDR3: TGCGCCAGCAGCTTGCGACAGGGGCTATATGGCTACACCTTC. It encodes CASSLRQGLYGYTF. Together with reference TRBV5-1 and TRBJ1-2, the CDR3 gives the full variable domain: KAGVTQTPRYLIKTRGQQVTLSCSPISGHRSVSWYQQTPGQGLQFLFEYFSETQRNKGNFPGRFSGRQFSNSRSEMNVSTLELGDSALYLCASSLRQGLYGYTFGSGTRLTVV.

Relative to its sample, this clonotype is medium-sized (0.01 to 0.1%). The chain carries TRBV2 and TRBJ1-6; D uncertain. Trimming pared 3 bases from V and 7 bases from J, leaving 7 bases between. From germline, CDR1 is SNHLY and CDR2 FYNNEI. The CDR3 contains 13 residues. Written as DNA, the CDR3 is TGTGCCAGCAGTGAGGGGAGGAATTCACCCCTCCACTTT. This encodes CASSEGRNSPLHF.

As for this clonotype: This may be a read error, as it is one base from a much larger clone. The rearrangement uses TRBV7-9 and TRBJ2-1; 8 bases match TRBD1. Germline V gene data show CDR1 as SEHNR and CDR2 as FQNEAQ (reference sequence). The CDR3 is made up of 11 amino acids. CDR3 protein: CATGQGDEHFF. CDR3 nucleotide sequence: TGTGCCACCGGACAGGGTGATGAGCATTTCTTC.

The rearrangement links TRBV5-5 to TRBJ2-3, with D possibly being TRBD2 (6 bases). V was shortened by 0 bases and J by 4 bases, with 15 bases between the two germline ends. This CDR3 has 16 residues. From germline, CDR1 is SGHKS and CDR2 YYEKEE (reference sequence). The CDR3 reads CASSLDGPSGADTQYF. The CDR3 coding sequence is TGTGCCAGCAGCTTGGATGGCCCCTCGGGGGCAGATACGCAGTATTTT.

The chain joins TRBV9 to TRBJ2-1; 9 bases are shared with TRBD2. The CDR3 spans 16 residues. Germline-derived CDR1 and CDR2 are SGDLS and YYNGEE. The V gene end was trimmed by 0 bases and the J gene end by 6 bases; junction bases not matched to a gene: 7. CDR3 residues: CASSVAGSGSLNEQFF. CDR3 DNA: TGTGCCAGCAGCGTAGCGGGTAGCGGGAGCCTCAATGAGCAGTTCTTC.